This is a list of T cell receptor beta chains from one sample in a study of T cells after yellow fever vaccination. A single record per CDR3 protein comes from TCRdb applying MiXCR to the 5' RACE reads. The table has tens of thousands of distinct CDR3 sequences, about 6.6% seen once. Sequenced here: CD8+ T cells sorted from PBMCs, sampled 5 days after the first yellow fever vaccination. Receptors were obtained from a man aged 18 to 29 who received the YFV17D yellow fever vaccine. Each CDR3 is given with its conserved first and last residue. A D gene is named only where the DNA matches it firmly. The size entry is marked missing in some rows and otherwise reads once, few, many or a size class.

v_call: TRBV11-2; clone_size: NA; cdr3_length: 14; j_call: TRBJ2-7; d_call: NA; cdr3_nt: TGTGCCAGCAGCTTAAAGGATCCCTCCTACGAGCAGTACTTC; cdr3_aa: CASSLKDPSYEQYF
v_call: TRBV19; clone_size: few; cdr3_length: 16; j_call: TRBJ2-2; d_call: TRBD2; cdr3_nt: TGTGCCAGTAGCCAGACTAGCGGGTCGAACACCGGGGAGCTGTTTTTT; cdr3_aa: CASSQTSGSNTGELFF
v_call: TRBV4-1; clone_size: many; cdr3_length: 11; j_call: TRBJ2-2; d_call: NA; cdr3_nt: TGCGCCAGCTCAGGGACCGGGGAGCTGTTTTTT; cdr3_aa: CASSGTGELFF
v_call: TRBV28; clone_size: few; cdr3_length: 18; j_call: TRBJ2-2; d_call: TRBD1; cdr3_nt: TGTGCCAGCACCCTTGTCCGGGCAGGGGGCCTTGTAACCGGGGAGCTGTTTTTT; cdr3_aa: CASTLVRAGGLVTGELFF
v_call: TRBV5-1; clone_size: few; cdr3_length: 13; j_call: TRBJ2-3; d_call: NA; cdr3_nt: TGCGCCAGCAGCTTGGGAGAGGCGCGGGCGCAGTATTTT; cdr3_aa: CASSLGEARAQYF
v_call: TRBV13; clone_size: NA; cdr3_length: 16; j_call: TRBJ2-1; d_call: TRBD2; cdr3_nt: TGTGCCAGCAGCTTAATGCTAGCGGGGGACTACAATGAGCAGTTCTTC; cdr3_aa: CASSLMLAGDYNEQFF
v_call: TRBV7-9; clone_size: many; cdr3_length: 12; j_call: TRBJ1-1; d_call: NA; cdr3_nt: TGTGCCAGCAGCCTCTCCGGGAATGAAGCTTTCTTT; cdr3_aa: CASSLSGNEAFF
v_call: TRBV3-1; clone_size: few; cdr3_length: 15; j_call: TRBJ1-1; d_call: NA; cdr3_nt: TGTGCCAGCAGCCAACCGGCGGGCCTGAACACTGAAGCTTTCTTT; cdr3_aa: CASSQPAGLNTEAFF
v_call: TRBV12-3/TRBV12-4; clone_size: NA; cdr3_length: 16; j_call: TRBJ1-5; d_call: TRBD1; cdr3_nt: TGTGCCAGCAGTTTGGGGACAGGGGTTGGGAATCAGCCCCAGCATTTT; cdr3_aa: CASSLGTGVGNQPQHF
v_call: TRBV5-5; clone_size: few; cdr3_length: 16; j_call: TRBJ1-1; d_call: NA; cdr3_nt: TGTGCCAGCAGCTTGGTTCAGGGATATATGAACACTGAAGCTTTCTTT; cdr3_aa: CASSLVQGYMNTEAFF
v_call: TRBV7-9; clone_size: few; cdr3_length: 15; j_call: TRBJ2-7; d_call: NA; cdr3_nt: TGTGCCAGCAGCTTCCCCCAGGGGACTCCCTACGAGCAGTACTTC; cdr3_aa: CASSFPQGTPYEQYF
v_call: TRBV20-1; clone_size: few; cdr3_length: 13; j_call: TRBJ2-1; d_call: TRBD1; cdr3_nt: TGCAGTGCTAGAGGTGACAGGGAACATGAGCAGTTCTTC; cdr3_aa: CSARGDREHEQFF
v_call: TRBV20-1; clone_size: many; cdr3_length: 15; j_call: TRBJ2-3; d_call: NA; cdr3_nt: TGCAGTGCTAGTTGGGCGGGATCCTCCACAGATACGCAGTATTTT; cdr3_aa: CSASWAGSSTDTQYF
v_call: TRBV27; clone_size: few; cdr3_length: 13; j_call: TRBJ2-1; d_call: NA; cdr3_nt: TGTGCCAGCAGTTTTCTCCCGGGGGAGGAGCAGTTCTTC; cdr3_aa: CASSFLPGEEQFF
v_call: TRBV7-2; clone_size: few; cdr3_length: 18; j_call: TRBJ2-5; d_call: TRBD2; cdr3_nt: TGTGCCAGCAGCTTAGGGCTAGCGGGGGGACTAGGGGAAGAGACCCAGTACTTC; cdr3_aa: CASSLGLAGGLGEETQYF
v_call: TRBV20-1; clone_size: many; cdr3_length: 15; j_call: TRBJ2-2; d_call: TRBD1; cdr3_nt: TGCAGTGCTAGAGATGGCGAGGGGGACAGCGGGGAGCTGTTTTTT; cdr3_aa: CSARDGEGDSGELFF